This T cell receptor beta chain derives from a study of blood T cells in healthy people across ages. The length of the CDR3 is 16 residues. Deletions cut 7 bases from V and 1 base from J, with 16 bases between. Germline V lookup: CDR1 MNHEY, CDR2 SVGEGT. Then a second PCR, running roughly 7 to 12 cycles, was carried out with a sample-barcoded 5' primer and a J-beta primer mix. TCRdb recomputed calls from the 5' RACE reads with MiXCR, one row per CDR3 protein. The repertoire consists of approximately 2,000,000 distinct CDR3 sequences, with 39% occurring once and the leading ten covering roughly 23%. This clonotype was counted a single time. What it binds is unknown. General study points: Whereas aged donors had fewer naive CD4+ cells, long-lived donors had more of them and higher diversity. Strong correlation linked observed beta diversity and percent naive T cells. Roughly linear declines in TCR beta diversity per million T cells occurred with age.

The TCR was taken from a human donor in good health. The chain has TRBV6-2 or TRBV6-3 and TRBJ2-2, with a weak D call TRBD2 (6 bases). Sequenced: blood. CDR3 nucleotides: TGTGCCAGCATCTACCGGGCGGGGCGGAACACCGGGGAGCTGTTTTTT. Translating it yields CASIYRAGRNTGELFF.